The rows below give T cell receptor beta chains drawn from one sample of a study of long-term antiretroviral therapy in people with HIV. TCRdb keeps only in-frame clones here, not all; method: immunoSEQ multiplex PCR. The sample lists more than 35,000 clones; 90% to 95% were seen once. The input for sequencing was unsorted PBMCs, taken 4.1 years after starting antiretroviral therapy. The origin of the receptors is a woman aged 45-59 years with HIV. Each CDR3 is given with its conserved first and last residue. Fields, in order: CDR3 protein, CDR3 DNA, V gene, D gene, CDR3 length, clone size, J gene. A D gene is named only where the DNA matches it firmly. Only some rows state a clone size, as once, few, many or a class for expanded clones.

CDR3: CASSPGPTNTEAFF
DNA: TGTGCCAGCAGCCCGGGACCAACCAACACTGAAGCTTTCTTT
V: TRBV5-6
D: .
length: 14
size: .
J: TRBJ1-1

CDR3: CASRSGGDYGYTF
DNA: TGTGCCAGCAGGTCTGGGGGGGACTATGGCTACACCTTC
V: TRBV6-5
D: .
length: 13
size: .
J: TRBJ1-2

CDR3: CASSTSRAGQETQYF
DNA: TGTGCCAGCAGCACATCCCGTGCGGGTCAAGAGACCCAGTACTTC
V: TRBV5-4
D: .
length: 15
size: .
J: TRBJ2-5

CDR3: CSYREETQYF
DNA: TGCAGTTACAGGGAAGAGACCCAGTACTTC
V: TRBV29-1
D: .
length: 10
size: .
J: TRBJ2-5

CDR3: CASSQDRMVSYEQYF
DNA: TGTGCCAGCAGCCAAGATCGGATGGTCTCCTACGAGCAGTACTTC
V: TRBV4-2
D: .
length: 15
size: .
J: TRBJ2-7

CDR3: CASSLDSGLAGSNAYNEQFF
DNA: TGTGCCAGCAGCTTAGACTCGGGACTAGCGGGGTCGAATGCCTACAATGAGCAGTTCTTC
V: TRBV11-2
D: TRBD2
length: 20
size: .
J: TRBJ2-1

CDR3: CATSALTSGSTDTQYF
DNA: TGTGCCACCAGCGCCCTAACTAGCGGGAGCACAGATACGCAGTATTTT
V: TRBV15
D: TRBD2
length: 16
size: .
J: TRBJ2-3

CDR3: CASRQGQNTEAFF
DNA: TGTGCCAGTAGACAGGGACAGAACACTGAAGCTTTCTTT
V: TRBV19
D: .
length: 13
size: .
J: TRBJ1-1

CDR3: CASSSQVPDTQYF
DNA: TGTGCCAGCAGCTCCCAGGTCCCAGATACGCAGTATTTT
V: TRBV7-2
D: .
length: 13
size: .
J: TRBJ2-3

CDR3: CASSLEGQGAFETQYF
DNA: TGCGCCAGCAGCTTGGAGGGACAGGGGGCTTTCGAGACCCAGTACTTC
V: TRBV5-1
D: TRBD1
length: 16
size: .
J: TRBJ2-5

CDR3: CASTPRGDYGYTF
DNA: TGTGCCAGCACACCCAGGGGCGACTATGGCTACACCTTC
V: TRBV6-1
D: .
length: 13
size: once
J: TRBJ1-2